The T cell receptor beta chain under discussion was sequenced for a study of regulatory T cells in long-lasting Graves disease. General study findings and limits: Whereas approximately 950 public clonotypes were shared by new patients, persistent patients shared more, at a few thousand.

This clonotype was recorded at least ten times. The target antigen is unknown. With iRepertoire HTBI primers and Arm-PCR of CDR3 regions, TCR beta libraries were built. MiXCR, run by TCRdb on the multiplex PCR reads, gives a single entry per CDR3 protein. Seen here are hundreds of thousands of distinct CDR3 sequences, 15% to 20% observed once, and the top ten hold around 36%. The time point denotes: newly diagnosed GD, antithyroid drugs for less than 3 months. PBMC-derived RNA was used for the TCR library. As collected, the peripheral blood samples measured 7 to 9.5 milliliters each and went into EDTA tubes. Trimming stripped 0 bases from V and 8 bases from J, with 8 bases between. Germline CDR1 reads SGHRS; CDR2 reads YFSETQ. The CDR3 contains 12 residues.

Specimen: peripheral blood mononuclear cells (PBMCs), collected at new diagnosis, from a patient treated with antithyroid drugs. The source of this sequence is a female donor with Graves disease. The chain couples TRBV5-1 to TRBJ1-1; the D gene is possibly TRBD1 (5 bases). The CDR3 coding sequence is TGCGCCAGCAGCTTGGGAGCAGGGGAAGCTTTCTTT. It encodes CASSLGAGEAFF.